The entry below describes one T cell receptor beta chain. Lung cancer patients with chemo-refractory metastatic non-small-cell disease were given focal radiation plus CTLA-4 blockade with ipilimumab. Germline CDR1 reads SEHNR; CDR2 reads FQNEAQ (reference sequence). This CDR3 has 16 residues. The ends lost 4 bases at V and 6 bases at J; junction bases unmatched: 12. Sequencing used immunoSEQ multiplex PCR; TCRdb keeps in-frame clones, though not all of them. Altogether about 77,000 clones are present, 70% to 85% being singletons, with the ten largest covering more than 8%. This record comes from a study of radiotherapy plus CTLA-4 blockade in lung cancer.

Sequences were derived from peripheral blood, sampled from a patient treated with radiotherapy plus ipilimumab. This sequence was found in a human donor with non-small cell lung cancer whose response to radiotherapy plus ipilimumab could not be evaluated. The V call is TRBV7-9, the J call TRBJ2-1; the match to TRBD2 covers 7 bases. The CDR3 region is CASSSHGLVLSNEQFF. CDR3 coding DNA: TGTGCCAGCAGCTCGCACGGACTAGTCCTCTCCAATGAGCAGTTCTTC.